The T cell receptor (beta chain) described here comes from a study of blood T cells in healthy people across ages. Per the germline V gene, CDR1 is SGHVS and CDR2 is FQNEAQ. The CDR3 totals 15 residues. Remarks on this clonotype: The antigen is not known.

Study results and caveats: Because sorting was not performed, PBMCs prevented conclusive naive versus antigen-experienced comparison. Across the age range, TCR beta diversity per million T cells fell in a roughly linear way.

Combining a sample-barcoded 5' primer with a J-beta primer mix, a second PCR ran for roughly 6 to 11 cycles. The template-switch adaptor, which had 12 random nucleotides, put a tag on each cDNA molecule. Each CDR3 protein is one row after TCRdb ran MiXCR on the 5' RACE reads. Found here are roughly 1.5 million distinct CDR3 sequences, 35% to 45% of them singletons; the top ten hold around 4%. The receptor was isolated from a young woman in good health. J is TRBJ2-1 and V is TRBV7-8; no reliable D call. The J call is uncertain, as TRBJ2-7 better fits the DNA end. The source material was blood. CDR3: CASSSPERFYNEQYF. In DNA form, the CDR3 reads TGTGCCAGCAGCTCACCGGAACGATTTTACAATGAGCAGTACTTC.